A selection of T cell receptor beta chains follows, all from one sample in a study of blood T cell repertoires in COVID-19. Sequenced by immunoSEQ multiplex PCR; TCRdb stores in-frame clones only, minus some. The sample has about 230,000 clones, around 84% seen once. The specimen was peripheral blood. The source is a man over 45 with COVID-19, enrolled during active disease. The CDR3 runs from the conserved cysteine through the conserved F or W. Each record gives: clone size, J gene, D gene, V gene, CDR3 protein, CDR3 DNA. A D gene is named only where the DNA matches it firmly. Some rows have no size entry. The others give once, few or many, or a class for an expanded clone.

once,TRBJ2-3,NA,TRBV2,CASTKNAHSTDTQYF,TGTGCCAGCACCAAGAACGCGCACTCCACAGATACGCAGTATTTT
NA,TRBJ2-7,TRBD1,TRBV5-4,CASSFSGTDEQYF,TGTGCCAGCAGCTTCTCCGGGACAGACGAGCAGTACTTC
NA,TRBJ2-2,TRBD1,TRBV15,CATSRTGEVGELFF,TGTGCCACCAGCAGGACAGGGGAAGTCGGGGAGCTGTTTTTT
NA,TRBJ2-7,TRBD1,TRBV30,CAYRTGGTYEQYF,TGTGCCTACCGGACAGGGGGCACCTACGAGCAGTACTTC
NA,TRBJ2-7,NA,TRBV11-3,CASSPVGGGEQYF,TGTGCCAGCAGCCCCGTGGGGGGTGGCGAGCAGTACTTC
NA,TRBJ2-3,NA,TRBV6-5,CASSSSVSTDTQYF,TGTGCCAGCAGTTCTAGCGTGAGCACAGATACGCAGTATTTT
NA,TRBJ2-2,TRBD2,TRBV13,CASSSPGVLAGVAGELFF,TGTGCCAGCAGCTCGCCCGGGGTTTTAGCGGGAGTCGCCGGGGAGCTGTTTTTT
NA,TRBJ2-5,TRBD2,TRBV24-1,CATSGGTSGETQYF,TGTGCCACCAGTGGCGGGACTAGCGGAGAGACCCAGTACTTC
NA,TRBJ2-4,NA,TRBV24-1,CATSDNSQRRQVEAVAKNIQYF,TGTGCCACCAGTGATAACTCCCAACGTCGACAGGTTGAGGCGGTGGCCAAAAACATTCAGTACTTC
NA,TRBJ2-2,TRBD2,TRBV4-3,CASSPAGGPTGELFF,TGCGCCAGCAGCCCAGCGGGGGGGCCGACCGGGGAGCTGTTTTTT
NA,TRBJ2-3,NA,TRBV7-9,CASSEDDSTDTQYF,TGTGCCAGCAGCGAGGATGACAGCACAGATACGCAGTATTTT
NA,TRBJ1-2,NA,TRBV10-3,CAISEGAMGYGYTF,TGTGCCATCAGTGAGGGGGCGATGGGGTATGGCTACACCTTC
NA,TRBJ2-2,NA,TRBV19,CASSMEGGGRGTGELFF,TGTGCCAGTAGTATGGAAGGGGGGGGCCGCGGCACCGGGGAGCTGTTTTTT
NA,TRBJ2-2,TRBD2,TRBV4-3,CASSQVPSGPTGELFF,TGCGCCAGCAGCCAAGTTCCTAGCGGGCCCACCGGGGAGCTGTTTTTT
NA,TRBJ2-5,NA,TRBV6-5,CASSYGPGETQYF,TGTGCCAGCAGTTATGGTCCGGGGGAGACCCAGTACTTC
NA,TRBJ1-3,NA,TRBV30,CAWRGPVGNTIYF,TGTGCCTGGAGGGGCCCTGTTGGAAACACCATATATTTT
NA,TRBJ2-3,TRBD1,TRBV7-9,CASSEYRGLSTDTQYF,TGTGCCAGCAGCGAATACAGGGGCCTTAGCACAGATACGCAGTATTTT
NA,TRBJ2-3,NA,TRBV5-6,CASSWRWLPADTQYF,TGTGCCAGCAGCTGGCGGTGGCTCCCCGCGGATACGCAGTATTTT
NA,TRBJ2-2,TRBD2,TRBV24-1,CATSDSGGANTGELFF,TGTGCCACCAGTGACAGCGGGGGAGCGAACACCGGGGAGCTGTTTTTT
NA,TRBJ1-5,NA,TRBV19,CASSIGRADYGNQPQHF,TGTGCCAGTAGTATTGGGCGGGCAGACTATGGCAATCAGCCCCAGCATTTT
NA,TRBJ1-1,NA,TRBV11-2,CASSLAGGANTEAFF,TGTGCCAGCAGCTTAGCTGGGGGGGCGAACACTGAAGCTTTCTTT
NA,TRBJ1-6,NA,TRBV11-1,CASSLGGGVENSPLHF,TGTGCCAGCAGCTTGGGAGGGGGGGTGGAGAATTCACCCCTCCACTTT
NA,TRBJ2-1,TRBD2,TRBV30,CAWNAGGYNEQFF,TGTGCCTGGAATGCGGGGGGGTACAATGAGCAGTTCTTC
NA,TRBJ2-1,TRBD2,TRBV30,CAWSLPGLAGPYNEQFF,TGTGCCTGGAGTTTACCCGGACTAGCGGGACCCTACAATGAGCAGTTCTTC
NA,TRBJ1-1,TRBD1,TRBV27,CASRARGQGFTEAFF,TGTGCCAGCCGCGCCCGGGGACAGGGGTTTACTGAAGCTTTCTTT
NA,TRBJ2-1,NA,TRBV24-1,CATSDPRQSNEQFF,TGTGCCACCAGTGATCCCCGACAATCCAATGAGCAGTTCTTC
NA,TRBJ2-1,NA,TRBV19,CASSARTGEQFF,TGTGCCAGTAGTGCGAGAACAGGGGAGCAGTTCTTC
NA,TRBJ2-1,NA,TRBV9,CASSVLEPGEQFF,TGTGCCAGCAGCGTACTAGAGCCGGGTGAGCAGTTCTTC
NA,TRBJ2-1,NA,TRBV20-1,CSASGRTNSYNEQFF,TGCAGTGCTAGTGGTCGGACTAACTCCTACAATGAGCAGTTCTTC
NA,TRBJ1-5,TRBD1,TRBV27,CASSLGQGAGGNQPQHF,TGTGCCAGCAGTTTAGGACAGGGGGCTGGTGGCAATCAGCCCCAGCATTTT
few,TRBJ1-5,TRBD1,TRBV19,CASSSTGGLHQPQHF,TGTGCCAGTAGTTCGACAGGGGGACTTCATCAGCCCCAGCATTTT
NA,TRBJ2-6,TRBD2,TRBV19,CASSIGVAGISGANVLTF,TGTGCCAGTAGTATTGGGGTAGCGGGCATCTCTGGGGCCAACGTCCTGACTTTC
NA,TRBJ1-4,NA,TRBV5-5,CASSQAQRATNEKLFF,TGTGCCAGCAGCCAGGCCCAAAGAGCAACTAATGAAAAACTGTTTTTT
NA,TRBJ1-1,NA,TRBV12-3/TRBV12-4,CASRRDTEAFF,TGTGCCAGCAGACGGGACACTGAAGCTTTCTTT
NA,TRBJ2-3,NA,TRBV30,CAWSVKGNTDTQYF,TGTGCCTGGAGTGTCAAGGGGAACACAGATACGCAGTATTTT
NA,TRBJ2-1,TRBD1,TRBV18,CASSPMDRGLEFF,TGTGCCAGCTCACCTATGGACAGGGGGCTGGAGTTCTTC
NA,TRBJ1-5,TRBD1,TRBV18,CASSPQGAADQPQHF,TGTGCCAGCTCACCACAGGGGGCTGCAGATCAGCCCCAGCATTTT
NA,TRBJ1-2,NA,TRBV15,CATSFGLDYGYTF,TGTGCCACCAGTTTCGGGTTAGACTATGGCTACACCTTC
NA,TRBJ2-5,TRBD1,TRBV5-1,CASSLEAGGAETQYF,TGCGCCAGCAGCTTGGAGGCAGGGGGCGCCGAGACCCAGTACTTC
NA,TRBJ1-1,NA,TRBV10-3,CAISTTERNTEAFF,TGTGCCATCAGTACGACAGAGAGGAACACTGAAGCTTTCTTT
NA,TRBJ2-1,TRBD1,TRBV5-1,CASSFGTGGREQFF,TGCGCCAGCAGCTTCGGGACAGGGGGCCGGGAGCAGTTCTTC
NA,TRBJ1-2,TRBD1,TRBV5-1,CASSLDIQGAYGYTF,TGCGCCAGCAGCTTGGACATACAGGGGGCGTATGGCTACACCTTC
NA,TRBJ2-1,TRBD2,TRBV27,CASTIDPTSGKGDEQFF,TGTGCCAGCACCATCGATCCGACTAGCGGTAAAGGGGATGAGCAGTTCTTC
NA,TRBJ2-2,NA,TRBV4-2,CASSQDPGAGELFF,TGTGCCAGCAGCCAAGACCCCGGAGCCGGGGAGCTGTTTTTT
NA,TRBJ1-1,NA,TRBV27,CASSPRFQATEAFF,TGTGCCAGCAGTCCCAGGTTCCAGGCCACTGAAGCTTTCTTT
NA,TRBJ2-3,TRBD1,TRBV7-2,CASSSGQGRADTQYF,TGTGCCAGCAGCTCCGGACAGGGGCGGGCAGATACGCAGTATTTT